These 13 T cell receptor beta chains came from one sample sequenced in a study of regulatory T cells in long-lasting Graves disease. Time point here: newly diagnosed GD, antithyroid drugs for less than 3 months. PBMCs were the source of the RNA used for TCR sequencing. Building the TCR beta libraries relied on iRepertoire HTBI primers, and CDR3 regions underwent Arm-PCR. TCRdb processed the multiplex PCR reads anew with MiXCR; each CDR3 protein has one entry. The repertoire holds fewer than 400,000 distinct CDR3 sequences, with over 15% as singletons. The sample consisted of peripheral blood mononuclear cells (PBMCs), taken at new diagnosis, from a patient treated with antithyroid drugs. The receptors originated from a female donor with Graves disease.

V gene TRBV20-1 combines with J gene TRBJ2-7; D not resolved. V shed 0 bases and J shed 2 bases, with 14 bases lying between them. This CDR3 contains 15 residues. Germline V lookup: CDR1 DFQATT, CDR2 SNEGSKA (reference sequence). The CDR3 reads CSARDTGLPPYEQYF. The CDR3, as DNA: TGCAGTGCTAGAGATACGGGCCTCCCTCCCTACGAGCAGTACTTC.

This clonotype was seen at least ten times. The chain employs TRBV28 and TRBJ2-3, with 10 bases matching TRBD2. The length of the CDR3 is 16 residues. CDR1 and CDR2 (germline): MDHEN, SYDVKM. V lost 2 bases and J lost 7; bases outside the gene matches: 9. CDR3 coding DNA: TGTGCCAGCAGTTTACCCGCTAGCGGGAGCTTGCATACGCAGTATTTT. Protein product: CASSLPASGSLHTQYF.

At least ten counts were recorded for this clonotype. This sequence joins TRBV11-2 and TRBJ2-6; D is unresolved. This CDR3 contains 14 residues. Germline assignment: CDR1 SGHAT and CDR2 FQNNGV. The ends were cut back, 5 bases at V and 4 bases at J, with 9 bases in the middle. CDR3 region: CASSPLGGANVLTF. Written as DNA, the CDR3 is TGTGCCAGCAGCCCCCTCGGGGGGGCCAACGTCCTGACTTTC.

Remarks on this clonotype: A much more abundant neighbour one base away suggests this may be a read error. The chain employs TRBV6-5 and TRBJ2-7, with 9 nucleotides matching TRBD1. With V trimmed by 4 bases and J by 5 bases, 9 bases remained unmatched. Germline V gene lookup returns CDR1 MNHEY and CDR2 SVGAGI. The CDR3 has 15 residues. CDR3 residues: CASSFAGQGSNEQYF. Here the CDR3 DNA reads TGTGCCAGCAGTTTCGCCGGACAGGGGAGCAACGAGCAGTACTTC.

In its sample, this clonotype was seen many times. DNA for the CDR3: TGTGCCAGCAGCGAGGGCTTCTACTCTGGGGCCAACGTCCTGACTTTC. Its translation is CASSEGFYSGANVLTF. The chain is built from TRBV6-1 and TRBJ2-6; a weak D match, TRBD2 (5 bases). V was pared by 6 bases and J by 0 bases, with 12 bases between. There are 16 residues in the CDR3. Germline V gives CDR1 MNHNS, CDR2 SASEGT.

The CDR3 DNA sequence: TGTGCCAGCCCTCCCCCGGGGTTGGGGTCGACAGATACGCAGTATTTT. Protein: CASPPPGLGSTDTQYF. This rearrangement joins TRBV28 to TRBJ2-3; a weak D match, TRBD2 (5 bases). Trimming pared 8 bases from V and 3 bases from J, leaving 21 bases between. The CDR3 length is 16 residues. The germline gives CDR1 MDHEN, CDR2 SYDVKM.

This clonotype was counted many times. This chain uses TRBV5-1 with TRBJ2-7; a weak D match, TRBD2 (6 bases). This CDR3 has 14 amino acids. Germline V gene sequence: CDR1 SGHRS, CDR2 YFSETQ. V lost 0 bases and J lost 1, with 8 bases in between. The CDR3 sequence is CASSLEAGSYEQYF. The CDR3 nucleotides are TGCGCCAGCAGCTTGGAGGCGGGATCCTACGAGCAGTACTTC.

This clonotype was counted many times. J is TRBJ2-5 and V is TRBV2; 7 bases map to TRBD2. The CDR3 runs to 14 residues. V lost 4 bases to trimming and J lost 0 bases; unmatched junction nucleotides: 2. Germline V gives CDR1 SNHLY, CDR2 FYNNEI. The CDR3 nucleotides read TGTGCCAGCAGTGGGGACTACTACCAAGAGACCCAGTACTTC. This gives the protein CASSGDYYQETQYF. Full variable domain (missing parts from reference TRBV2 and TRBJ2-5): EPEVTQTPSHQVTQMGQEVILRCVPISNHLYFYWYRQILGQKVEFLVSFYNNEISEKSEIFDDQFSVERPDGSNFTLKIRSTKLEDSAMYFCASSGDYYQETQYFGPGTRLLVL.

This clonotype was seen a handful of times. The chain combines TRBV13 with TRBJ2-7; D might be TRBD2 (6 bases). This CDR3 contains 16 residues. The ends were cut back, 6 bases at V and 5 bases at J, with 23 bases in the middle. The V gene's germline CDR1 is PRHDT and CDR2 FYEKMQ (reference sequence). The CDR3 DNA reads as TGTGCCAGCAGTTCGAGGGAGACTAGTAAATGGGACGAGCAGTACTTC. Protein: CASSSRETSKWDEQYF.

The DNA for the CDR3 is TGCGCCAGCAGCTTTCAGGGGAATCAGCCCCAGCATTTT. Protein: CASSFQGNQPQHF. This chain uses TRBV5-1 with TRBJ1-5, with D possibly being TRBD1 (6 bases). In germline, CDR1 is SGHRS, CDR2 YFSETQ. The CDR3 consists of 13 residues. V lost 2 bases and J lost 4, with 7 bases in between. The full variable domain, its missing parts supplied by reference TRBV5-1 and TRBJ1-5, is KAGVTQTPRYLIKTRGQQVTLSCSPISGHRSVSWYQQTPGQGLQFLFEYFSETQRNKGNFPGRFSGRQFSNSRSEMNVSTLELGDSALYLCASSFQGNQPQHFGDGTRLSIL.

This clonotype appeared many times. CDR3 sequence: CSAVGVQGSTDTQYF. The CDR3, as DNA: TGCAGTGCAGTGGGCGTGCAGGGTAGCACAGATACGCAGTATTTT. The chain joins TRBV20-1 to TRBJ2-3; D is perhaps TRBD1 (5 bases). Germline V gives CDR1 DFQATT, CDR2 SNEGSKA (reference sequence). This CDR3 is built from 15 residues. Trimming removed 6 bases at V and 0 bases at J, with 16 bases between.

This clonotype was counted ten times or more. The chain combines TRBV5-1 with TRBJ1-6; D ambiguous. There are 14 residues in the CDR3. Germline lookup yields CDR1 SGHRS and CDR2 YFSETQ. V was clipped by 4 bases and J by 9 bases, with 14 bases between them. The chain's CDR3 is CASSTGIQGSPLHF. CDR3 coding DNA: TGCGCCAGCAGCACCGGGATCCAAGGTTCACCCCTCCACTTT. The full variable domain, its missing parts supplied by reference TRBV5-1 and TRBJ1-6, is KAGVTQTPRYLIKTRGQQVTLSCSPISGHRSVSWYQQTPGQGLQFLFEYFSETQRNKGNFPGRFSGRQFSNSRSEMNVSTLELGDSALYLCASSTGIQGSPLHFGNGTRLTVT.

This clonotype was recorded many times. This sequence joins TRBV28 and TRBJ1-4, with a weak D call TRBD1 (5 bases). Germline V gene data show CDR1 as MDHEN and CDR2 as SYDVKM. Trimming shortened V by 3 bases and J by 5 bases, and 13 bases separated the two germline ends. The length of the CDR3 is 15 residues. The CDR3 DNA is TGTGCCAGCAGTTTGGGGAGGAGGGACAATGAAAAACTGTTTTTT. Translating it yields CASSLGRRDNEKLFF.